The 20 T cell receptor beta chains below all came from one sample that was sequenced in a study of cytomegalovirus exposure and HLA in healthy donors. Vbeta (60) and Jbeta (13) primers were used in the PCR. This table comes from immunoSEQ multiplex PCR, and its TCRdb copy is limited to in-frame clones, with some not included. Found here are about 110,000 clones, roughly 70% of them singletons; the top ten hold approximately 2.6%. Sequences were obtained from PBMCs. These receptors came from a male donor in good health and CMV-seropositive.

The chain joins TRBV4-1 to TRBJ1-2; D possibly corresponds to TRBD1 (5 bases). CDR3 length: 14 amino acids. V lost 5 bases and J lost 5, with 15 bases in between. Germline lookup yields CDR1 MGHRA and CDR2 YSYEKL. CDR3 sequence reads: CASSIAGDDYGYTF. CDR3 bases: TGCGCCAGCAGCATCGCGGGGGATGATTATGGCTACACCTTC.

CDR3 amino acids: CASSLGARAFENQPQHF. The CDR3 nucleotides read TGTGCCAGCAGTCTTGGGGCCCGGGCTTTCGAAAATCAGCCCCAGCATTTT. The chain employs TRBV28 and TRBJ1-5; D might be TRBD1 (5 bases). Per the germline V gene, CDR1 is MDHEN and CDR2 is SYDVKM. The CDR3 extends over 17 amino acids. V dropped 5 bases and J dropped 4 bases, with 21 bases sitting between them.

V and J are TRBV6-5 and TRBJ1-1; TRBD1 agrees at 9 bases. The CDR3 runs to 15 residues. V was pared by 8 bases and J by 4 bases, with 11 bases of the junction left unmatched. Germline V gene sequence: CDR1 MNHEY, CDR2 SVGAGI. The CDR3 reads CASAKPDRGATEAFF. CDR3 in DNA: TGTGCCAGCGCAAAGCCTGACAGGGGGGCCACTGAAGCTTTCTTT.

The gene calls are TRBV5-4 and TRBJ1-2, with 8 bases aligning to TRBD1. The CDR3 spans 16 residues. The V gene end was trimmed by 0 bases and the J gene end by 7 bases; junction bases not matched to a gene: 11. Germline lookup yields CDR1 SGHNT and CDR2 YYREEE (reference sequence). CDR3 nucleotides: TGTGCCAGCAGCTTGGATAGAACAGGGGGGGTCGGTGGCTACACCTTC. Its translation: CASSLDRTGGVGGYTF.

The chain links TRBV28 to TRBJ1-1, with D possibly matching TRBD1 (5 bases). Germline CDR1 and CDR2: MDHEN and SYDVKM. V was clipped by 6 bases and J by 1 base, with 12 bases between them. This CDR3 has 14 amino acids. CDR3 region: CASSTGHPNTEAFF. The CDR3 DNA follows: TGTGCCAGCAGCACCGGACATCCGAACACTGAAGCTTTCTTT.

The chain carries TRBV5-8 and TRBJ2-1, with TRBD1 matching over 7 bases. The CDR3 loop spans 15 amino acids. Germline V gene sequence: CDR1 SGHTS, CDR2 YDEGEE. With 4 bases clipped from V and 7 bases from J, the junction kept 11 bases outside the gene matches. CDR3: CASSTDRASRNEQFF. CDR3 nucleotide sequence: TGTGCCAGCAGCACCGACAGGGCCTCTCGGAATGAGCAGTTCTTC. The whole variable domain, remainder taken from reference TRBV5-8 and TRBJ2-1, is EAGVTQSPTHLIKTRGQQATLRCSPISGHTSVYWYQQALGLGLQFLLWYDEGEERNRGNFPPRFSGRQFPNYSSELNVNALELEDSALYLCASSTDRASRNEQFFGPGTRLTVL.

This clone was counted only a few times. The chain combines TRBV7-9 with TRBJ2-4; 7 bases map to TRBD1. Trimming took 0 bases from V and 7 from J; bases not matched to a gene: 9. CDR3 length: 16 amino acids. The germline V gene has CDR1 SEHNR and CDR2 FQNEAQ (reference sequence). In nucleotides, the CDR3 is TGTGCCAGCAGCTTAGCGGCCTCAGGGGGATTGAACATTCAGTACTTC. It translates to CASSLAASGGLNIQYF.

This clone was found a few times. CDR3 sequence: CASSYTGSGEQYF. CDR3 DNA sequence: TGCGCCAGCAGCTATACAGGGTCGGGCGAGCAGTACTTC. This rearrangement joins TRBV5-1 to TRBJ2-7; perhaps TRBD1 as D (6 bases). This CDR3 spans 13 amino acids. Germline V lookup: CDR1 SGHRS, CDR2 YFSETQ. V was trimmed by 3 bases and J by 6 bases, leaving 13 bases between them.

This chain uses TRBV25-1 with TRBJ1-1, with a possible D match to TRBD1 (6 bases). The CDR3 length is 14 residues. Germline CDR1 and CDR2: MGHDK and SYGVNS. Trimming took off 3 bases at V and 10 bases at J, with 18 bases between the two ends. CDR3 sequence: CASSETGTPRTAFF. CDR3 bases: TGTGCCAGCAGTGAGACCGGGACACCAAGGACAGCTTTCTTT.

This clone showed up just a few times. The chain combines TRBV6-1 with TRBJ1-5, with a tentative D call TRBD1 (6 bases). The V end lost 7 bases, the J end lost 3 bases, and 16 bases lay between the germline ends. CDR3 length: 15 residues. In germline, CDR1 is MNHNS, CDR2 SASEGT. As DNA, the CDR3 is TGTGCCAGCATCTTTCGGGGGGCGATCAATCAGCCCCAGCATTTT. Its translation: CASIFRGAINQPQHF.

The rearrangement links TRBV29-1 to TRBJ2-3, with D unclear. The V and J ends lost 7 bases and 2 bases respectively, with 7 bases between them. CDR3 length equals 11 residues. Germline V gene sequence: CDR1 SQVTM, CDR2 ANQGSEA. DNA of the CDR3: TGCAGCGCACAGCTCACAGATACGCAGTATTTT. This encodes CSAQLTDTQYF.

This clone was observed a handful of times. The chain's CDR3 is CASSASRLGDTNEQFF. The DNA for the CDR3 is TGTGCCAGCAGCGCGTCCCGGCTAGGGGATACTAATGAGCAGTTCTTC. The V call is TRBV7-6, the J call TRBJ2-1; D possibly corresponds to TRBD1 (5 bases). The CDR3 totals 16 residues. Germline V lookup: CDR1 SGHVS, CDR2 FNYEAQ. The V end was cut by 5 bases, the J end by 7 bases, with 21 bases between.

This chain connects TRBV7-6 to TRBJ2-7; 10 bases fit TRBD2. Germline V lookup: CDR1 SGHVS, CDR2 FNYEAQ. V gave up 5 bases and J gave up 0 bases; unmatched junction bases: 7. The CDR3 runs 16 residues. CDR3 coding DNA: TGTGCCAGCAGCCTACTCGGACTAGCGGACTCCTACGAGCAGTACTTC. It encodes CASSLLGLADSYEQYF.

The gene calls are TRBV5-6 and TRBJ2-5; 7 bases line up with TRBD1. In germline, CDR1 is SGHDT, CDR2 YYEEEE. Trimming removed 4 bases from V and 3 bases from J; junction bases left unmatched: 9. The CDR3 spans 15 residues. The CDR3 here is CASSQPTGSEETQYF. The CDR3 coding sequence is TGTGCCAGCAGCCAACCGACAGGGTCCGAAGAGACCCAGTACTTC.

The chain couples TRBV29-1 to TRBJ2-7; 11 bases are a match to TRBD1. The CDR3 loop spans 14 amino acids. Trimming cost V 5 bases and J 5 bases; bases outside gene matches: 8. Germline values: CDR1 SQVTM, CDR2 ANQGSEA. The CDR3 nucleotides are TGCAGCGTTCACACGGGACAGGGGGTCCACGAGCAGTACTTC. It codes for CSVHTGQGVHEQYF.

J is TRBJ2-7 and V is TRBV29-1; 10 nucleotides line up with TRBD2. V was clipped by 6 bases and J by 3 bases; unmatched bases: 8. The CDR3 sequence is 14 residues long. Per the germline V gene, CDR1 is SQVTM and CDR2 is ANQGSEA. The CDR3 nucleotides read TGCAGCGTCCGACGGATAGCGGGAGGCTACGAGCAGTACTTC. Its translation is CSVRRIAGGYEQYF.

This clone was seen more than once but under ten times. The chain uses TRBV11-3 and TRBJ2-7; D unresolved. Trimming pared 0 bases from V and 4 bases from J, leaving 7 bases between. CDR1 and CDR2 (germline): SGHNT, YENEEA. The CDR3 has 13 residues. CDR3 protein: CASSLEHGYEQYF. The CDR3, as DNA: TGTGCCAGCAGCTTAGAACACGGGTACGAGCAGTACTTC. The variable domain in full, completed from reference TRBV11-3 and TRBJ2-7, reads EAGVVQSPRYKIIEKKQPVAFWCNPISGHNTLYWYLQNLGQGPELLIRYENEEAVDDSQLPKDRFSAERLKGVDSTLKIQPAELGDSAVYLCASSLEHGYEQYFGPGTRLTVT.

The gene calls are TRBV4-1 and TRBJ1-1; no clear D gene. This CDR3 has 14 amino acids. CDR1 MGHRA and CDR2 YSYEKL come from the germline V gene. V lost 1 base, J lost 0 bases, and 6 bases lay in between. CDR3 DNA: TGCGCCAGCAGCCAAGTGGCGGTGAACACTGAAGCTTTCTTT. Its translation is CASSQVAVNTEAFF.

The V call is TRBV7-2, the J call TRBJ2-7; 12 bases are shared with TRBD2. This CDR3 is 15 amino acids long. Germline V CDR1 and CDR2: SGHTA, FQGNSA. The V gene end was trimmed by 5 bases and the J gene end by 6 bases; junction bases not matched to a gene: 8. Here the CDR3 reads CASSLRLAGEGEQYF. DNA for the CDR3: TGTGCCAGCAGCCTAAGACTAGCGGGAGAGGGCGAGCAGTACTTC.

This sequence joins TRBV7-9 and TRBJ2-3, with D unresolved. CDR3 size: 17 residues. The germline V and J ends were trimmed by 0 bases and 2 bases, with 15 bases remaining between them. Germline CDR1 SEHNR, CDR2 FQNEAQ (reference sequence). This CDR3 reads CASSLAGIHGYTDTQYF. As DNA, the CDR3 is TGTGCCAGCAGCTTAGCGGGTATACACGGGTACACAGATACGCAGTATTTT.